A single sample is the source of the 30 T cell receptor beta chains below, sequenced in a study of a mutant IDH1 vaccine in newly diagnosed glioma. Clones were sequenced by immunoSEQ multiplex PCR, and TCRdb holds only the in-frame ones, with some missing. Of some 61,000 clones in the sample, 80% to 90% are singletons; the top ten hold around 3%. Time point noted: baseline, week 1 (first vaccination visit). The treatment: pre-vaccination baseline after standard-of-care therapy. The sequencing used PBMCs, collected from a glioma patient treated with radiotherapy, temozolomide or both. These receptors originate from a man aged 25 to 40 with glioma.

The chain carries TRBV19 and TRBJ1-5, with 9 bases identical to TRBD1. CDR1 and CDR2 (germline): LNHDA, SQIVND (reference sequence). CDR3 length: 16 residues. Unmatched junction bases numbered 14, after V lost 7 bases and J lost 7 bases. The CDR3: CASNVPGQGIHQPQHF. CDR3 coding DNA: TGTGCCAGTAACGTCCCCGGACAGGGGATACACCAGCCCCAGCATTTT.

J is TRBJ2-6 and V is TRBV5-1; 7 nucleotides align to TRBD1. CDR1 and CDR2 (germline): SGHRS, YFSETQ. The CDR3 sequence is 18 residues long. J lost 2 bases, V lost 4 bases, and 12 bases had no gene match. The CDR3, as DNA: TGCGCCAGCAGCGAAGGGACAGTCCTCAAAACTGGGGCCAACGTCCTGACTTTC. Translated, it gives CASSEGTVLKTGANVLTF.

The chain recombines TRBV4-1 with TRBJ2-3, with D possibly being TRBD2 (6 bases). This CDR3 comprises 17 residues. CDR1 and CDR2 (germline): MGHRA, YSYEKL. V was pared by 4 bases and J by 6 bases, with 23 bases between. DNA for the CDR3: TGCGCCAGCAGCCTAGCGGAGGGCACCCTTGCTCGCGATACGCAGTATTTT. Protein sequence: CASSLAEGTLARDTQYF.

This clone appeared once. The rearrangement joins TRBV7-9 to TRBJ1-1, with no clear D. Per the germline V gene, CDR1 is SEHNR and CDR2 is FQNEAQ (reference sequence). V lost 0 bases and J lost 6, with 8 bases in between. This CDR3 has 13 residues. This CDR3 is CASSLARLAEAFF. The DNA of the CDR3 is TGTGCCAGCAGCTTAGCTCGACTCGCTGAAGCTTTCTTT.

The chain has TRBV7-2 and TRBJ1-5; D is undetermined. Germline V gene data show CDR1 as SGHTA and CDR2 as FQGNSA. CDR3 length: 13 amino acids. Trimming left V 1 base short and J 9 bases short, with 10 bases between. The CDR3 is CASSLVPGGPQHF. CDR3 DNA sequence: TGTGCCAGCAGCTTAGTTCCGGGCGGGCCCCAGCATTTT.

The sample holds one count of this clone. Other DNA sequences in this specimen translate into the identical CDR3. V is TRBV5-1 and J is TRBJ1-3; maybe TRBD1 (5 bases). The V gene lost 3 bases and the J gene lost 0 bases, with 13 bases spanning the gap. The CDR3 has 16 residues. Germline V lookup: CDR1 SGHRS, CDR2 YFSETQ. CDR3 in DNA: TGCGCCAGCAGCTACACCCGGGGCAGCTCTGGAAACACCATATATTTT. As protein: CASSYTRGSSGNTIYF.

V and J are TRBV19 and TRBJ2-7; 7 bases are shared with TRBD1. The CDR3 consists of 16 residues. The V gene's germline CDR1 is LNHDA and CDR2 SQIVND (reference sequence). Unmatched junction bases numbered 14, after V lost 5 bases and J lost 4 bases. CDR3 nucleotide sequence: TGTGCCAGTAGTTTTAGAACAGGGGTGGATCCTTACGAGCAGTACTTC. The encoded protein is CASSFRTGVDPYEQYF.

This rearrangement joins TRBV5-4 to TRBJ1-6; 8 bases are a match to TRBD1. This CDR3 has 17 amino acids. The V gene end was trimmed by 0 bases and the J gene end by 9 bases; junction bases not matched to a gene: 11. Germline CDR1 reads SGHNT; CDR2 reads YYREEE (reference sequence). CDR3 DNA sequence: TGTGCCAGCAGCTTGGGGACAGGGCCCATGTGGGGTTCACCCCTCCACTTT. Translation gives CASSLGTGPMWGSPLHF.

CDR3 amino acids: CASNPEGDLQETQYF. The CDR3 nucleotides are TGTGCCAGCAACCCTGAGGGGGACTTACAAGAGACCCAGTACTTC. The chain carries TRBV9 and TRBJ2-5; D tentatively reads TRBD1 or TRBD2 (6 bases each). This CDR3 contains 15 residues. CDR1 is SGDLS, CDR2 YYNGEE, per germline. The V and J ends lost 6 bases and 2 bases respectively, with 17 bases between them.

CDR3 amino acids: CASSGGKYEQYF. The CDR3 DNA reads as TGTGCCAGCAGTGGGGGAAAATACGAGCAGTACTTC. The genes are TRBV2 and TRBJ2-5; the D is unclear. The end of the DNA fits TRBJ2-7 better, so the J call may be wrong. CDR1 is SNHLY and CDR2 is FYNNEI in the germline V gene. The CDR3 sequence is 12 residues long.

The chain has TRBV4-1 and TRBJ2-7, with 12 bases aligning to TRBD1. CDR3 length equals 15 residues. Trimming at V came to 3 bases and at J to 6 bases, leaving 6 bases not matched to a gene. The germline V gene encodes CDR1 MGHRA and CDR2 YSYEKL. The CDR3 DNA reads TGCGCCAGCAGCCAGGGACAGGGGGCACTCGTCGAGCAGTACTTC. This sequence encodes CASSQGQGALVEQYF.

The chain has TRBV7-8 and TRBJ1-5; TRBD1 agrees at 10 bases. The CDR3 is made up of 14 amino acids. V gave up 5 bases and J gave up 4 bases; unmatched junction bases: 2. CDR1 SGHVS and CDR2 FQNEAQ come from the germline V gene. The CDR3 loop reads CASSRTGGNQPQHF. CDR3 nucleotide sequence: TGTGCCAGCAGCCGGACAGGGGGGAATCAGCCCCAGCATTTT.

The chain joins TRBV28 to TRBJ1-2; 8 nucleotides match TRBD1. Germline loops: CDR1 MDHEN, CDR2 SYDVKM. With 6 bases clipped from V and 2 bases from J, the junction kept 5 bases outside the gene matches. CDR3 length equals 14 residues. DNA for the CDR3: TGTGCCAGCAGCGTCAGGGGGCTGAACTATGGCTACACCTTC. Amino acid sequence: CASSVRGLNYGYTF.

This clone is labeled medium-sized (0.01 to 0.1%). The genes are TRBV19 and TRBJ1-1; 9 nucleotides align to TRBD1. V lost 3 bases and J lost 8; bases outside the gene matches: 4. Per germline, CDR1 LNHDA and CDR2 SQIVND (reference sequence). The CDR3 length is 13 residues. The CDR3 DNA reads TGTGCCAGTAGTATCACGGGGACAGGGGAAGCTTTCTTT. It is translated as CASSITGTGEAFF.

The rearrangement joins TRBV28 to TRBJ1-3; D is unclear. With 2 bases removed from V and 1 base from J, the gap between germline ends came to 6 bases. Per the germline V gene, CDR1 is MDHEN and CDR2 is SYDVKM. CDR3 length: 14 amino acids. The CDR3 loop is CASSLMGSGNTIYF. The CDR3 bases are TGTGCCAGCAGTTTAATGGGTTCTGGAAACACCATATATTTT.

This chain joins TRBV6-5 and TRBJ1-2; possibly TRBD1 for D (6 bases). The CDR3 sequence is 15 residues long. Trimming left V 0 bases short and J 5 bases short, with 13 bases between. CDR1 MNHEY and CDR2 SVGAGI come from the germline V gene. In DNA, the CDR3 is TGTGCCAGCAGTTACTCGAGGGGGAGGAGATATGGCTACACCTTC. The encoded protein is CASSYSRGRRYGYTF.

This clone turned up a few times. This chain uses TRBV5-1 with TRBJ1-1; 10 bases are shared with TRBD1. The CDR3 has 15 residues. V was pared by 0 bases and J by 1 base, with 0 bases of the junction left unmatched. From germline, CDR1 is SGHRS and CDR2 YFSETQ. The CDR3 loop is CASSLGDRGNTEAFF. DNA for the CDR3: TGCGCCAGCAGCTTGGGGGACAGGGGGAACACTGAAGCTTTCTTT.

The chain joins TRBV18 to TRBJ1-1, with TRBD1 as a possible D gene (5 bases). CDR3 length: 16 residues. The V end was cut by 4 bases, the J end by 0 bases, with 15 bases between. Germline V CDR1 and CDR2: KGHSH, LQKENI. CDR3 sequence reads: CASSLVGTSLNTEAFF. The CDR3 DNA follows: TGTGCCAGCTCACTGGTAGGGACTAGCCTGAACACTGAAGCTTTCTTT.

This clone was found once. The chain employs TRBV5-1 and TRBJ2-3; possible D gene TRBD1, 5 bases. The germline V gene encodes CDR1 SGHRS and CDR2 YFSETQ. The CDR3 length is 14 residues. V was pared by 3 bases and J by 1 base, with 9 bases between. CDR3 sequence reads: CASSSQTGTDTQYF. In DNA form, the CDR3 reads TGCGCCAGCAGCTCCCAGACAGGCACAGATACGCAGTATTTT.

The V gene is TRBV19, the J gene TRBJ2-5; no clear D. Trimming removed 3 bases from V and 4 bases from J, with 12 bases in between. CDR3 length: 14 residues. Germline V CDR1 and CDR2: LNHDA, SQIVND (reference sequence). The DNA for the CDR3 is TGTGCCAGTAGTATTTCTACTGCGAGAGAGACCCAGTACTTC. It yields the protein CASSISTARETQYF.

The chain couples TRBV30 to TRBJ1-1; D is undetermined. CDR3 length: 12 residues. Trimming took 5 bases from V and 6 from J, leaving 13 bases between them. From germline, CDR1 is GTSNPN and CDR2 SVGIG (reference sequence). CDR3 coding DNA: TGTGCCTGGGGACCGTACGGGGCTGAAGCTTTCTTT. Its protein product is CAWGPYGAEAFF.

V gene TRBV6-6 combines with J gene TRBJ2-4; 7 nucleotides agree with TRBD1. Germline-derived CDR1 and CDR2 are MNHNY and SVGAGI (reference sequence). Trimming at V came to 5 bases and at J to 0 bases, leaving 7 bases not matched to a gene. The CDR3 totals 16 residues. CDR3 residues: CASSTGQVIAKNIQYF. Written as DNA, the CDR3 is TGTGCCAGCAGTACAGGACAGGTGATAGCCAAAAACATTCAGTACTTC.

The chain's CDR3 is CASSSTGTGDHEQFF. The CDR3 DNA reads as TGTGCCAGCAGCTCTACCGGGACAGGGGATCATGAGCAGTTCTTC. The chain recombines TRBV4-2 with TRBJ2-1, with 10 bases matching TRBD1. The CDR3 has 15 amino acids. Germline V gives CDR1 LGHNA, CDR2 YNFKEQ. Unmatched junction bases numbered 9, after V lost 5 bases and J lost 8 bases.

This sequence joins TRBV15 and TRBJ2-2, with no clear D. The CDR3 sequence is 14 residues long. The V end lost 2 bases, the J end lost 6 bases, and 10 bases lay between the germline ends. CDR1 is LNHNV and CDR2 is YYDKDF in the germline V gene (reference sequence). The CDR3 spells CATSRTRQSGELFF. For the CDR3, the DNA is TGTGCCACCAGCAGAACGCGGCAGTCCGGGGAGCTGTTTTTT.

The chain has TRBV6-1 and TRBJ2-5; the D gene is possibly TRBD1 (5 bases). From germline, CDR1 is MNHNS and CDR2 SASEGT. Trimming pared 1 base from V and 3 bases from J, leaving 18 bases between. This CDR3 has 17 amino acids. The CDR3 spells CASSEEFRAPGKETQYF. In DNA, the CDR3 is TGTGCCAGCAGTGAAGAATTCAGGGCCCCTGGAAAAGAGACCCAGTACTTC.

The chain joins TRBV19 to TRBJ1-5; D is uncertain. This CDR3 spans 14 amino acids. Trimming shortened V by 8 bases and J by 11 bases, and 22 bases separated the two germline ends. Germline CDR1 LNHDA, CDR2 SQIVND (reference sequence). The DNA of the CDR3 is TGTGCCAGTTCGCAGCCTGGTTCTCTGTTGGCCCAGCATTTT. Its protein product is CASSQPGSLLAQHF.

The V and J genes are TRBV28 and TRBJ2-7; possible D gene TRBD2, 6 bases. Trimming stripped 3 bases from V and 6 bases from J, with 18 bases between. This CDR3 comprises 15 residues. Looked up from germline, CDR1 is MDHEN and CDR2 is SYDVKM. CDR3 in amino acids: CASSFGLTYLPEQYF. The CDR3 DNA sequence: TGTGCCAGCAGTTTTGGACTAACATATCTTCCCGAGCAGTACTTC.

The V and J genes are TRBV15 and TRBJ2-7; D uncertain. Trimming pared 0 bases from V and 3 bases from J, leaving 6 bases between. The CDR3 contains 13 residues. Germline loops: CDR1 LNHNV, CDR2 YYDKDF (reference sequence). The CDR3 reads CATSREADYEQYF. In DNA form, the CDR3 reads TGTGCCACCAGCAGAGAGGCAGACTACGAGCAGTACTTC. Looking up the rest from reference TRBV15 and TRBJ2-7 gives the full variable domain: DAMVIQNPRYQVTQFGKPVTLSCSQTLNHNVMYWYQQKSSQAPKLLFHYYDKDFNNEADTPDNFQSRRPNTSFCFLDIRSPGLGDTAMYLCATSREADYEQYFGPGTRLTVT.

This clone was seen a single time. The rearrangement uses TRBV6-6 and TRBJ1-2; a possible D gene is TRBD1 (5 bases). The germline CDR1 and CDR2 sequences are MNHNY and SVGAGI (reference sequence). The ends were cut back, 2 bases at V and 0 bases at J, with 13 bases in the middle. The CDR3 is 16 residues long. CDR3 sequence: CASSYVLTETNYGYTF. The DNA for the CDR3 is TGTGCCAGCAGTTACGTGTTGACAGAAACTAACTATGGCTACACCTTC.

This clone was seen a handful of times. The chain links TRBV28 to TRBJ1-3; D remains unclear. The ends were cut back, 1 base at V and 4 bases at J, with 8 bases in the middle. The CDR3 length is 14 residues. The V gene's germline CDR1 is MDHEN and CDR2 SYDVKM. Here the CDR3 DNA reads TGTGCCAGCAGTTTATCGGCAGCCGGAAACACCATATATTTT. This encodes CASSLSAAGNTIYF.